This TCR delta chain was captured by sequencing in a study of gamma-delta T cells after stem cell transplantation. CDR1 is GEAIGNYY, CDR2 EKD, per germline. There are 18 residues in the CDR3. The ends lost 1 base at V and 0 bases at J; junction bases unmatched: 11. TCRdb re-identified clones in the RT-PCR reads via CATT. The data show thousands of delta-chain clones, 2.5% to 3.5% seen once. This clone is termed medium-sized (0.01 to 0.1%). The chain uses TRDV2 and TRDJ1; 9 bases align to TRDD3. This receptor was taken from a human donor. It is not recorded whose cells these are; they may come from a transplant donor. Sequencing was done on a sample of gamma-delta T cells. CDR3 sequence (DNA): TGTGCCTGTGACACACTTACTGGGGGAGCCGAGTACACCGATAAACTCATCTTT. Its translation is CACDTLTGGAEYTDKLIF.